What follows describes a single TCR beta chain. Its cognate antigen is unknown. The CDR3 length is 14 residues. In germline, CDR1 is KGHDR, CDR2 SFDVKD. V was trimmed by 4 bases and J by 1 base, leaving 7 bases between them. The sample comes from a study of T-cell memory formation after mild COVID-19. The overall study: Across donors, TCR clusters were largely donor specific.

Broader study findings: In second-wave clones peaking day 37, SARS-CoV-2 specificity remained unconfirmed. Contracting CD4+ clones lay largely in CM and EM, with CD8+ ones residing in EMRA. The appearance of some responding clones in pre-infection memory suggested that cross-reactive memory joined.

In TCRdb, the 5' RACE reads were re-called with MiXCR into one record per CDR3 protein. The sample lists about half a million distinct CDR3 sequences; 15% to 20% were seen once. The sequence was obtained from an adult woman who had mild COVID-19 (a few samples of this study predate the infection). Cell type and time point are not known. Specimen: PBMCs or a T cell subset sorted from them (not recorded which). This sequence joins TRBV24-1 and TRBJ2-1; D is perhaps TRBD1 (5 bases). CDR3 sequence: CATSERTSYNEQFF. CDR3 nucleotide sequence: TGTGCCACCAGTGAACGGACATCCTACAATGAGCAGTTCTTC.